Here is one T cell receptor (beta chain) with its context. Its specificity is not known. Sample treatment: around 19 received Ad26.COV2.S at low or high dose, single or two shots; about five received placebo; per-sample allocation not given. Day 63 following the first vaccine or placebo injection was when the samples were taken. The administered vaccine (an Ad26 vector) expressed Wuhan-strain SARS-CoV-2 spike. The record originates from a study of Ad26.COV2.S vaccination and SARS-CoV-2 variants. Study-wide context: Doses of Ad26.COV2.S were injected into muscle once or twice, 56 days apart. Study-level findings and limits: People given the vaccine had a wider spike-specific TCR breadth than placebo recipients did. Non-spike TCR breadth showed similarity between vaccine and placebo recipients.

The CDR3 covers 13 residues. Germline V CDR1 and CDR2: SEHNR, FQNEAQ (reference sequence). Trimming took off 5 bases at V and 4 bases at J, with 11 bases between the two ends. Data came from immunoSEQ multiplex PCR; TCRdb stores just in-frame clones and leaves some out. The sample has about 400,000 clones; less than 90% are singletons. Sequencing was performed on peripheral blood, taken in a trial of Ad26.COV2.S vaccine versus placebo. The receptor was derived from a person between 18 and 65 years old who received the Ad26.COV2.S COVID-19 vaccine or a placebo. V gene TRBV7-9 combines with J gene TRBJ2-5; D is ambiguous. CDR3 sequence (DNA): TGTGCCAGCAGCCGCGATTGGGGAGAGACCCAGTACTTC. This sequence encodes CASSRDWGETQYF.